This T cell receptor beta chain comes out of a study of blood T cell repertoires in COVID-19. Study-wide background: Researchers got acute and convalescent COVID-19 samples from the United States, Italy and Spain.

Original data processing: Amplification with reference gene primers provided the estimates of nucleated cell counts. Produced via immunoSEQ multiplex PCR; TCRdb's table is partial and in-frame only. V and J calls and clone size are those listed in that table; D and trimming were worked out from the DNA. The sample contains 56,000 or so clones, 75% to 90% of which appear only once. About this clone itself: The sample has other DNA sequences that encode this CDR3 too.

Material: peripheral blood. This clonotype was sampled from an older woman with COVID-19, enrolled during active disease.

The DNA for the CDR3 is TGTGCCAGTATCGGGCAGGGTCTGACCGGGGAGCTGTTTTTT. It encodes CASIGQGLTGELFF. The J gene is TRBJ2-2, the V gene TRBV5-5; tentatively, D is TRBD1 (5 bases). Trimming left V 8 bases short and J 5 bases short, with 16 bases between. Germline V gene data show CDR1 as SGHKS and CDR2 as YYEKEE (reference sequence). CDR3 length equals 14 residues.